The 5 T cell receptor beta chains in this list originate from one sample, sequenced in a study of blood T cell repertoires in COVID-19. Clones were read by immunoSEQ multiplex PCR, and TCRdb kept only the in-frame ones, dropping some. Among tens of thousands of clones listed, 86% were seen once. The sample was peripheral blood. The receptors derive from an elderly woman with acute or convalescent COVID-19.

This clone was counted between two and nine times. The CDR3 is CASSPGYNEQFF. CDR3 nucleotide sequence: TGTGCCAGCTCCCCCGGGTACAATGAGCAGTTCTTC. This rearrangement joins TRBV9 to TRBJ2-1; D ambiguous. The CDR3 loop spans 12 amino acids. V lost 7 bases and J 4 bases, leaving 9 bases between the germline ends. Per the germline V gene, CDR1 is SGDLS and CDR2 is YYNGEE.

V usage is TRBV9 and J usage is TRBJ1-1; D is ambiguous. The CDR3 is made up of 15 amino acids. Trimming removed 3 bases at V and 2 bases at J, with 14 bases between. Germline assignment: CDR1 SGDLS and CDR2 YYNGEE. CDR3 loop: CASSAPERGNTEAFF. The CDR3 bases are TGTGCCAGCAGCGCTCCCGAGCGGGGAAACACTGAAGCTTTCTTT.

The chain has TRBV19 and TRBJ2-7, with TRBD1 matching 11 bases. Germline assignment: CDR1 LNHDA and CDR2 SQIVND (reference sequence). The CDR3 totals 15 residues. The V segment lost 3 bases and the J segment 4 bases; nucleotides outside the gene matches: 5. The CDR3 region has the DNA TGTGCCAGTAGTATCACAGGACAGGGGGCTTACGAGCAGTACTTC. It encodes CASSITGQGAYEQYF.

The chain uses TRBV6-1 and TRBJ1-6, with 8 bases aligning to TRBD1. The germline CDR1 and CDR2 sequences are MNHNS and SASEGT. Trimming removed 4 bases from V and 4 bases from J; junction bases left unmatched: 6. The CDR3 is made up of 16 amino acids. CDR3 residues: CASSAPGGSYNSPLHF. CDR3 bases: TGTGCCAGCAGTGCCCCAGGGGGCTCGTATAATTCACCCCTCCACTTT.

The rearrangement uses TRBV11-3 and TRBJ2-1; 8 bases align to TRBD1. This CDR3 is 15 amino acids long. The germline V gene encodes CDR1 SGHNT and CDR2 YENEEA. V trimming: 5 bases; J trimming: 8 bases; junction bases outside the gene matches: 11. This chain's CDR3 is CASSLRPGQGDEQFF. Here the CDR3 DNA reads TGTGCCAGCAGCCTCCGACCTGGACAGGGCGATGAGCAGTTCTTC.